This TCR beta chain was recovered during a study of cytomegalovirus exposure and HLA in healthy donors. Findings and limits, study-wide: In a later analysis, TCR beta V- and J-gene trimming was associated with a missense DCLRE1C variant. Based on reports, TCR beta sequences accurately predicted HLA-A and HLA-B alleles for most subjects. What a later analysis reportedly showed was that an Asian-associated ancestry cluster had fewer N-insertions than the approximately 700-donor mean. On later analysis, the bulk of CMV-associated TCR beta chains appeared to be HLA-restricted.

This CDR3 has 13 amino acids. Trimming took off 3 bases at V and 3 bases at J, with 9 bases between the two ends. Germline values: CDR1 KGHSH, CDR2 LQKENI. On this clone: Its antigen remains unknown.

The primer mix had 60 Vbeta and 13 Jbeta primers. Using immunoSEQ multiplex PCR, the repertoire was profiled, and TCRdb retains in-frame clones only, with some absent. The table lists 90,000 to 150,000 clones, 75% to 80% of them singletons. The sequence was collected from a woman in her thirties or forties in good health and CMV-seropositive. The rearrangement uses TRBV18 and TRBJ2-7, with a tentative D call TRBD2 (6 bases). The sample taken for sequencing was PBMCs. CDR3 bases: TGTGCCAGCTCACCGGGACTTAACTACGAGCAGTACTTC. Protein: CASSPGLNYEQYF.